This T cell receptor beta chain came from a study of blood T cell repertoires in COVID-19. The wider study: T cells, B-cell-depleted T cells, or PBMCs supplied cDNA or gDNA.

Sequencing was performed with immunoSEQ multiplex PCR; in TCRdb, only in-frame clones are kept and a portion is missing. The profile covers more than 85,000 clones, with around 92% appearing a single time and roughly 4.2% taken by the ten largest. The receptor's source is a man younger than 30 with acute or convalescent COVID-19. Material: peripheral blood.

The CDR3 coding sequence is TGCAGCACCGTGCAGGGGTTCACTGAAGCTTTCTTT. Residues: CSTVQGFTEAFF. The rearrangement joins TRBV29-1 to TRBJ1-1; perhaps TRBD1 as D (6 bases). The CDR3 runs 12 residues. V dropped 8 bases and J dropped 4 bases, with 14 bases sitting between them. From germline, CDR1 is SQVTM and CDR2 ANQGSEA.